A selection of T cell receptor beta chains follows, all from one sample in a study of metastatic and nonmetastatic thyroid tumors. TCRdb re-called the PCR reads via MiXCR. In the table there are about 23,000 clones, around 25% of which are singletons. The sequenced sample was tumor tissue. The receptors shown here come from a male donor with papillary thyroid cancer or a benign thyroid nodule (not recorded which). Some clones in this sample may be carry-over from other donors' samples. Each CDR3 is given with its conserved first and last residue. D genes are given only for firm matches. The size of a clone is reported for some rows only, either as once, few or many, or as a class for expanded clones.

J	size	V	D	CDR3	DNA
TRBJ2-7	many	TRBV14	TRBD1	CASSQDLPGGLYEQYF	TGTGCCAGCAGCCAAGATCTTCCAGGGGGCCTCTACGAGCAGTACTTC
TRBJ1-5	many	TRBV6-1	-	CASSAVFDQPQHF	TGTGCCAGCAGTGCGGTTTTCGATCAGCCCCAGCATTTT
TRBJ2-1	many	TRBV19	-	CASSIAGAHYNEQFF	TGTGCCAGTAGTATTGCGGGGGCGCACTACAATGAGCAGTTCTTC
TRBJ1-2	many	TRBV18	-	CASSAGRDYGYTF	TGTGCCAGCTCCGCTGGTCGGGACTATGGCTACACCTTC
TRBJ2-7	-	TRBV4-1	-	CASSQGNRRDEQYF	TGCGCCAGCAGCCAAGGAAATCGACGGGACGAGCAGTACTTC
TRBJ1-2	medium-sized	TRBV6-1	-	CASVSEGLVERGYTF	TGTGCCAGCGTTTCGGAGGGGCTAGTCGAAAGGGGCTACACCTTC
TRBJ2-6	many	TRBV5-4	-	CASSSLGLDSGANVLTF	TGTGCCAGCAGCTCCCTAGGGCTTGACTCTGGGGCCAACGTCCTGACTTTC
TRBJ2-2	few	TRBV18	-	CASSPQDTGELFF	TGTGCCAGCTCACCACAGGACACCGGGGAGCTGTTTTTT
TRBJ1-1	many	TRBV4-1	TRBD1	CASSQRTGMNTEAFF	TGCGCCAGCAGCCAAAGGACAGGGATGAACACTGAAGCTTTCTTT
TRBJ2-1	-	TRBV6-1	TRBD2	CASSENSLRATSGNEQFF	TGTGCCAGCAGTGAAAACAGCCTCCGGGCAACTAGCGGGAATGAGCAGTTCTTC
TRBJ2-1	many	TRBV4-3	-	CASSQDGAAPSEQFF	TGCGCCAGCAGCCAAGATGGCGCAGCTCCCAGTGAGCAGTTCTTC
TRBJ2-5	-	TRBV9	-	CASSALSQVPLETQYF	TGTGCCAGCAGCGCCCTCTCACAGGTTCCACTGGAGACACAGTACTTC
TRBJ2-5	few	TRBV19	-	CASSIELEGTTLEETQYF	TGTGCCAGTAGTATAGAATTGGAGGGAACTACCTTAGAAGAGACCCAGTACTTC
TRBJ2-1	many	TRBV9	TRBD2	CASSAPGLALDEQFF	TGTGCCAGCAGCGCACCGGGACTAGCTTTGGATGAGCAGTTCTTC
TRBJ2-1	many	TRBV19	-	CASSRAGLNNEQFF	TGTGCCAGTAGTCGGGCAGGACTAAACAATGAGCAGTTCTTC
TRBJ1-6	-	TRBV6-1	-	CASRLDRNSPLHF	TGTGCCAGCAGACTAGACAGGAATTCACCCCTACACTTT
TRBJ1-2	many	TRBV10-3	TRBD1	CAISESSRTGGYTF	TGTGCCATCAGTGAGTCCTCCAGGACAGGAGGCTACACCTTC
TRBJ2-7	many	TRBV28	-	CASSDRSGNLYEQYF	TGTGCCAGCAGCGATAGAAGCGGAAACCTTTACGAGCAGTACTTC
TRBJ1-1	once	TRBV18	-	CASSPINGIWSTEAFF	TGTGCCAGCTCACCGATAAACGGAATATGGAGCACTGAAGCTTTCTTT
TRBJ2-3	many	TRBV7-2	-	CASSPIPSTDTQYF	TGTGCCAGCAGCCCGATACCGAGCACAGATACGCAGTATTTT
TRBJ1-2	few	TRBV28	-	CASRDSGTVGVYGYTF	TGTGCCAGCAGGGACTCCGGTACAGTGGGCGTCTATGGCTACACCTTC
TRBJ1-3	large	TRBV28	-	CASSFQGSGTIYF	TGTGCCAGCAGTTTCCAGGGGTCTGGCACCATATATTTT
TRBJ2-6	-	TRBV6-2/TRBV6-3	-	CASSWYSTYSGANVLTF	TGTGCCAGCAGTTGGTACAGTACTTACTCTGGGGCCAACGTCCTGACTTTC
TRBJ1-6	many	TRBV5-1	-	CASSLDYINSPLHF	TGCGCCAGCAGCTTGGACTATATTAATTCACCCCTCCACTTT
TRBJ1-4	many	TRBV19	-	CASSNGWYGSNEKLFF	TGTGCCAGTAGTAACGGTTGGTACGGATCTAATGAAAAACTGTTTTTT